The TCR beta chain described here comes from a study of T cell responses to AZD1222 COVID-19 vaccine. The data were produced by immunoSEQ multiplex PCR, yet TCRdb's version contains in-frame clones alone and is incomplete. The table shows 70,000 to 95,000 clones, with about 90% occurring only once. After removal of 4 bases from V and 0 bases from J, the junction contained 10 bases not matched to a gene. This CDR3 is built from 18 residues. From germline, CDR1 is LNHDA and CDR2 SQIVND (reference sequence). The receptor comes from an adult who received the AZD1222 COVID-19 vaccine. Specimen: peripheral blood, collected 28 days after the second AZD1222 dose. The chain couples TRBV19 to TRBJ2-1; TRBD1 matches 9 bases. The CDR3 reads CASSRGQGRRVSYNEQFF. DNA of the CDR3: TGTGCCAGTAGTAGGGGACAGGGTCGCCGCGTCTCCTACAATGAGCAGTTCTTC.